The T cell receptor (beta chain) described here comes from a study of low-dose radiotherapy and immunotherapy resistance in tumors. cDNA synthesis used a TRAV/TRBV-specific primer set for both chains. Using a constant-region primer together with a V-primer adapter, TCRs were subjected to 20 to 25 PCR cycles of amplification. In vitro transcription served to amplify the mRNA that had been isolated. TCRdb reanalysed the reads using MiXCR and keeps one entry per CDR3 protein. This sample has about 84,000 distinct CDR3 sequences, with over 15% found just once. Germline V lookup: CDR1 SEHNR, CDR2 FQNEAQ (reference sequence). The trim removed 5 bases at V and 10 bases at J, leaving 14 bases unmatched. The CDR3 sequence is 15 residues long. As to this clonotype: A much larger clone differs from this one at a single base, so this may be a read error.

As to time point: after trial treatment. The treatment here: LDRT plus nivolumab, ipilimumab, low-dose cyclophosphamide and aspirin (RACIN trial). The chain combines TRBV7-9 with TRBJ2-1; 7 nucleotides line up with TRBD1. Material: PBMCs, obtained after low-dose radiotherapy plus immunotherapy. The receptor's source is a male donor with prostate cancer. CDR3 sequence reads: CASSQDGTVTYEQFF. CDR3 in DNA: TGTGCCAGCAGCCAAGACGGGACAGTCACCTACGAGCAGTTCTTC. Full variable domain (missing parts from reference TRBV7-9 and TRBJ2-1): DTGVSQNPRHKITKRGQNVTFRCDPISEHNRLYWYRQTLGQGPEFLTYFQNEAQLEKSRLLSDRFSAERPKGSFSTLEIQRTEQGDSAMYLCASSQDGTVTYEQFFGPGTRLTVL.